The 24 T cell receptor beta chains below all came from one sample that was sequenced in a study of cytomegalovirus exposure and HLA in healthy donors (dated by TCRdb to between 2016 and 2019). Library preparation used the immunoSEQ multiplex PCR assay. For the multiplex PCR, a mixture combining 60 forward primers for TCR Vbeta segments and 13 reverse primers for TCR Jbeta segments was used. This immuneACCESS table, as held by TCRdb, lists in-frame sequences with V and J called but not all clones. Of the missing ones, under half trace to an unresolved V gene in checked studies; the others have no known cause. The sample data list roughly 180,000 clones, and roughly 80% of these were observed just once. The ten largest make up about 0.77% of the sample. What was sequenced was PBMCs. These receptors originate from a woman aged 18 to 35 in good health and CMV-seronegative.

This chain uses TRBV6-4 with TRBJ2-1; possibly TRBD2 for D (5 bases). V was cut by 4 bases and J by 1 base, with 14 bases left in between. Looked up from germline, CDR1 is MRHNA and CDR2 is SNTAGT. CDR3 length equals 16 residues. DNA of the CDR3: TGTGCCAGCAGTGTGGAAGGCACGGGATCCTACAATGAGCAGTTCTTC. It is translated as CASSVEGTGSYNEQFF.

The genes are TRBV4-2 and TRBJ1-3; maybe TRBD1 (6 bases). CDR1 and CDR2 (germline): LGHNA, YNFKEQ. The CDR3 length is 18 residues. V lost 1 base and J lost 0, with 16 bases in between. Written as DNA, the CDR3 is TGTGCCAGCAGCCAAGGCCCCCTGACAGGAGTCTCTGGAAACACCATATATTTT. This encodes CASSQGPLTGVSGNTIYF.

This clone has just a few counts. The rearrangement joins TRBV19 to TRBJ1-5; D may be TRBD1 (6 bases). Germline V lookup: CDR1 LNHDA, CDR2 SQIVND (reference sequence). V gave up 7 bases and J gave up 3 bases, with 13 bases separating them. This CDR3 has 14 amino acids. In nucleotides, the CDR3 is TGTGCCAGTATAGGGCACAGGGACAATCAGCCCCAGCATTTT. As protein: CASIGHRDNQPQHF.

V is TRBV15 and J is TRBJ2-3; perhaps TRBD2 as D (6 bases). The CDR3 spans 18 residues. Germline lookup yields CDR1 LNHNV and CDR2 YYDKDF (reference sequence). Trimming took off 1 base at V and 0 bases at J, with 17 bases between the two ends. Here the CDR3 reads CATSRVPPIAASTDTQYF. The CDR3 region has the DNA TGTGCCACCAGCAGAGTGCCCCCGATAGCGGCTAGCACAGATACGCAGTATTTT.

The CDR3 loop is CASRSTGASGANVLTF. For the CDR3, the DNA is TGTGCCAGCAGGTCGACAGGGGCCTCTGGGGCCAACGTCCTGACTTTC. The chain recombines TRBV2 with TRBJ2-6, with 8 bases identical to TRBD1. Germline V gene data show CDR1 as SNHLY and CDR2 as FYNNEI. V shed 6 bases and J 0 bases; nucleotides not matched to a gene: 4. The CDR3 is 16 amino acids. Complete variable domain (other parts from reference TRBV2 and TRBJ2-6): EPEVTQTPSHQVTQMGQEVILRCVPISNHLYFYWYRQILGQKVEFLVSFYNNEISEKSEIFDDQFSVERPDGSNFTLKIRSTKLEDSAMYFCASRSTGASGANVLTFGAGSRLTVL.

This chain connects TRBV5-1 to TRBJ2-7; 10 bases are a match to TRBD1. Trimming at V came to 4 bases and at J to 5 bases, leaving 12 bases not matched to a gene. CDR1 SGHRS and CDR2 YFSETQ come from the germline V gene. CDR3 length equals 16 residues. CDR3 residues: CASSRGAGQGLDEQYF. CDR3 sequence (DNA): TGCGCCAGCAGCCGGGGTGCGGGACAGGGGCTCGACGAGCAGTACTTC.

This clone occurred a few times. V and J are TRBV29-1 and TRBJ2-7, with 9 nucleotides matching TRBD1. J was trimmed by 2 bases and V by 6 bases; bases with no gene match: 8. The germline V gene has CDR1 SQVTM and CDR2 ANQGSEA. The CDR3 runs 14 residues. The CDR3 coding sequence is TGCAGCGTCGGACAGGGGCTTGCCCCCTACGAGCAGTACTTC. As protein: CSVGQGLAPYEQYF.

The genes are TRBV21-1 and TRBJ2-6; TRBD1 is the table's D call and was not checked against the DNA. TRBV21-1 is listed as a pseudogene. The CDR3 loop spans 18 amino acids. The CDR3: CASSIGGQFRSGANVLTF. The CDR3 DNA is TGTGCCAGCAGCATTGGGGGACAGTTTCGCTCTGGGGCCAACGTCCTGACTTTC.

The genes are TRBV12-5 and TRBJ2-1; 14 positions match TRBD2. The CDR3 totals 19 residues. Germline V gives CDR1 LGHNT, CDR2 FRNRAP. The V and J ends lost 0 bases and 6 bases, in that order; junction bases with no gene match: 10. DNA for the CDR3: TGTGCTAGTGGTTTGGTAAGGGGACTAGCGGGAGTTGAATTCAATGAGCAGTTCTTC. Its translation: CASGLVRGLAGVEFNEQFF.

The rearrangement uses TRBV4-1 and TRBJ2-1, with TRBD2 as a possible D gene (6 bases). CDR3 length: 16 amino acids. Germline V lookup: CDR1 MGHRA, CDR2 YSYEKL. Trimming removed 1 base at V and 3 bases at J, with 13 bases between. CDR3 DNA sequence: TGCGCCAGCAGCCAAGTCGGGACTGGCGGCTACAATGAGCAGTTCTTC. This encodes CASSQVGTGGYNEQFF.

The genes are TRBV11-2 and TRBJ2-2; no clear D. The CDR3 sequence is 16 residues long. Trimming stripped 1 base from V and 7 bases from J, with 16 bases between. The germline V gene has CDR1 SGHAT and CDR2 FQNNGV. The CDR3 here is CASSLVPVLSVGELFF. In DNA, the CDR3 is TGTGCCAGCAGCTTAGTCCCGGTCTTGTCCGTCGGGGAGCTGTTTTTT.

In DNA, the CDR3 is TGCGCCAGCAGCACCACTAGTAGTGGCTACGAGCAGTACTTC. This sequence encodes CASSTTSSGYEQYF. V and J are TRBV5-1 and TRBJ2-7; tentatively, D is TRBD2 (5 bases). With 4 bases removed from V and 3 bases from J, the gap between germline ends came to 14 bases. Per germline, CDR1 SGHRS and CDR2 YFSETQ. This CDR3 spans 14 amino acids.

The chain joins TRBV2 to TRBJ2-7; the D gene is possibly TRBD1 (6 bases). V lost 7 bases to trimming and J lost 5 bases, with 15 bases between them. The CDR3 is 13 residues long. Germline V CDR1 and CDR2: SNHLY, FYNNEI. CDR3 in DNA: TGTGCCAGCAACGAGCAGGGGTTCAACGAGCAGTACTTC. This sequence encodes CASNEQGFNEQYF.

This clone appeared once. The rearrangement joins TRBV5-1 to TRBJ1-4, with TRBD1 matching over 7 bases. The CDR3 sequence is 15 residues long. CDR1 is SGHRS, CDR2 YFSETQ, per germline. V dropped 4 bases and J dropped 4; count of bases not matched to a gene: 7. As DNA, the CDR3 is TGCGCCAGCAGCAGCACTGGGACAGTTAATGAAAAACTGTTTTTT. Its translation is CASSSTGTVNEKLFF.

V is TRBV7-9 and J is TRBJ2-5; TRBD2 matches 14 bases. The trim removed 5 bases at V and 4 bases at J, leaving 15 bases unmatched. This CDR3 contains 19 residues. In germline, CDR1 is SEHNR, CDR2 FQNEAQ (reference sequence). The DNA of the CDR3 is TGTGCCAGCAGCCCGAGTGAAGGAGTCGGGACTAGCGGGAGAGAGACCCAGTACTTC. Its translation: CASSPSEGVGTSGRETQYF.

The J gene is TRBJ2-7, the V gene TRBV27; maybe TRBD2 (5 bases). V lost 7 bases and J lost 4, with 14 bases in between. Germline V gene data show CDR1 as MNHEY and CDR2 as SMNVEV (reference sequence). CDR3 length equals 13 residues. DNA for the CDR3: TGTGCCAGCACCCGGTCGGGAAGTTACGAGCAGTACTTC. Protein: CASTRSGSYEQYF.

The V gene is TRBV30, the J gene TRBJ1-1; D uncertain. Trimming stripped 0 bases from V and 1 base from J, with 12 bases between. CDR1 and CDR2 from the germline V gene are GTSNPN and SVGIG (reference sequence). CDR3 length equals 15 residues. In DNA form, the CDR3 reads TGTGCCTGGAGTGTACTGAGATCATCGAACACTGAAGCTTTCTTT. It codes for CAWSVLRSSNTEAFF.

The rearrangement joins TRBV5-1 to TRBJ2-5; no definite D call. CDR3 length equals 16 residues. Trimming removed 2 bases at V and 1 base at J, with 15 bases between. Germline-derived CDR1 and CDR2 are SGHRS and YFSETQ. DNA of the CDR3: TGCGCCAGCAGCTTTAACGGAGCCTTATTCCAAGAGACCCAGTACTTC. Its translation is CASSFNGALFQETQYF. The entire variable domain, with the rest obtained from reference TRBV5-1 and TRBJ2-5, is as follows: KAGVTQTPRYLIKTRGQQVTLSCSPISGHRSVSWYQQTPGQGLQFLFEYFSETQRNKGNFPGRFSGRQFSNSRSEMNVSTLELGDSALYLCASSFNGALFQETQYFGPGTRLLVL.

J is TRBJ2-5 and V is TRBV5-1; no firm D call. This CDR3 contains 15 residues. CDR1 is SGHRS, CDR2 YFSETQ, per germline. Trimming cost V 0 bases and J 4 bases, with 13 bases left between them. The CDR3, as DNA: TGCGCCAGCAGCTTGGCAGTGGTGGAGCGAGAGACCCAGTACTTC. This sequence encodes CASSLAVVERETQYF. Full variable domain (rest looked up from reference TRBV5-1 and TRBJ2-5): KAGVTQTPRYLIKTRGQQVTLSCSPISGHRSVSWYQQTPGQGLQFLFEYFSETQRNKGNFPGRFSGRQFSNSRSEMNVSTLELGDSALYLCASSLAVVERETQYFGPGTRLLVL.

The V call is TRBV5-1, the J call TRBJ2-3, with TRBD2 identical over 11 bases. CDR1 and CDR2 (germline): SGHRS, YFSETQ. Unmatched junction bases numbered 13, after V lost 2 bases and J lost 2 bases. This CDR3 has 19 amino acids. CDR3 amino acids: CASSLALSLAGGSTDTQYF. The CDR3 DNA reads TGCGCCAGCAGCTTAGCCCTTTCTCTAGCGGGAGGATCCACAGATACGCAGTATTTT.

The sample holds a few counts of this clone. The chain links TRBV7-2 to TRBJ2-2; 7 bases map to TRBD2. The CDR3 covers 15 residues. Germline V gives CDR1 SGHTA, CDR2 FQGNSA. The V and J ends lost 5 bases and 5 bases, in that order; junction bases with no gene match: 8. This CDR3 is CASSQAWGGTGELFF. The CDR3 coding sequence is TGTGCCAGCAGCCAGGCATGGGGGGGGACCGGGGAGCTGTTTTTT.

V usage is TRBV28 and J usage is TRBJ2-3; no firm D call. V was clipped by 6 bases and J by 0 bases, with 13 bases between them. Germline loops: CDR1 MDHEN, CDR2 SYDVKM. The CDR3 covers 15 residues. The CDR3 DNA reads TGTGCCAGCAGCACCAGGCCAGATAGCACAGATACGCAGTATTTT. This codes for CASSTRPDSTDTQYF.

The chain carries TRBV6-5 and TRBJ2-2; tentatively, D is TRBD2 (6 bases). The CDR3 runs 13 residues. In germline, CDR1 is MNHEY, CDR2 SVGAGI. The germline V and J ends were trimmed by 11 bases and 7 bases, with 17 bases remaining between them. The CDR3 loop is CAVQPGTYGELFF. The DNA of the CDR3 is TGTGCCGTACAGCCCGGGACTTACGGGGAGCTGTTTTTT.

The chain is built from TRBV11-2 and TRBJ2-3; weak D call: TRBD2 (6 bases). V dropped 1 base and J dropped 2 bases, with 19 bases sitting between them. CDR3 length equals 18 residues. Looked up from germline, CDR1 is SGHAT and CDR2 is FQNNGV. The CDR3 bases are TGTGCCAGCAGCTTAGGGGCCAGCTGGGCGGGGCTCACAGATACGCAGTATTTT. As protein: CASSLGASWAGLTDTQYF.